This T cell receptor (beta chain) was identified in a study of control samples from healthy donors and cancer patients (TCRdb year 2020). The library was made by the immunoSEQ multiplex PCR assay. TCRdb carries this immuneACCESS record with in-frame sequences only. Its versions omit some clonotypes, under half of them owing to an unresolved V gene in the studies checked, with the rest unexplained. Within this sample are some 120,000 clones, with about 94% of them counted one time only. The ten largest account for 3.6% of the sample. Relative to germline, V is 0 bases shorter and J is 2 bases shorter, with 7 bases between their ends. The germline V gene supplies CDR1 ENHRY and CDR2 SYGVKD. From cysteine to phenylalanine, the CDR3 is 14 amino acids long. This entry keeps only the CDR3 DNA: 42 bases, framed from base 1. Details on this clone: Its cognate antigen has yet to be identified. No base-level quality is on record; no much larger clone is a single base apart.

The receptor was derived from a man in his thirties or forties in good health. Specimen: blood. The V gene is TRBV10-3 and the J gene is TRBJ1-2; a tentative D match to TRBD1 spans 5 bases. The DNA is TGTGCCATCAGTGAGTCGGGACCCAACTATGGCTACACCTTC. It encodes CAISESGPNYGYTF.